Listed below are T cell receptor beta chains from one sample, sequenced in a study of blood T cell repertoires in COVID-19. Clones were sequenced by immunoSEQ multiplex PCR, and TCRdb holds only the in-frame ones, with some missing. The sample carries over 150,000 clones, around 90% recorded once. Sequencing was done on a sample of peripheral blood. The receptors here all came from a man aged 40-50 years with active or convalescent COVID-19. CDR3s include the opening cysteine and the closing phenylalanine or tryptophan. The D gene is left open where the match is weak. Size tells how often a clone was seen (once, few, many) or the class of an expanded clone, and some rows leave it out.

>TRBV19|TRBJ1-2|few|15|TRBD1
TGTGCCAGTAGTGTCGGACGGGACAGGGGGCATGGCTACACCTTC
CASSVGRDRGHGYTF
>TRBV6-1|TRBJ1-3|.|15|.
TGTGCCAGCAGTGAAGGGGGCTTCACTGGAAACACCATATATTTT
CASSEGGFTGNTIYF
>TRBV6-2/TRBV6-3|TRBJ2-5|.|14|.
TGTGCCAGCAGTTACTCGGGGGGGCCAGAGACCCAGTACTTC
CASSYSGGPETQYF
>TRBV6-6|TRBJ1-2|.|13|.
TGTGCCAGCAGTACCACAGGGACCTATGGCTACACCTTC
CASSTTGTYGYTF
>TRBV10-3|TRBJ1-2|few|15|.
TGTGCCATCAGTGGGACAGATAATCAAAACTATGGCTACACCTTC
CAISGTDNQNYGYTF
>TRBV25-1|TRBJ2-1|.|14|TRBD2
TGTGCCAGCTCCCGACTAGCGGGGTTAAATGAGCAGTTCTTC
CASSRLAGLNEQFF
>TRBV9|TRBJ2-7|.|13|.
TGTGCCAGCAGCGTAGGAAACAGCTACGAGCAGTACTTC
CASSVGNSYEQYF
>TRBV3-1/TRBV3-2|TRBJ1-1|few|16|TRBD1
TGTGCCAGCAGCCAGAGGGACAGGGTTTGGGGAACTGAAGCTTTCTTT
CASSQRDRVWGTEAFF
>TRBV11-2|TRBJ2-5|.|15|TRBD2
TGTGCCAGCAGCTTTAGCGGGGGGTCACAAGAGACCCAGTACTTC
CASSFSGGSQETQYF
>TRBV30|TRBJ1-1|.|12|TRBD1
TGTGCCTGGGGTGACAGGGTCGATGAAGCTTTCTTT
CAWGDRVDEAFF
>TRBV4-3|TRBJ2-7|.|15|.
TGCGCCAGCAGCCCATCGCCCGGGGGAAGATACGAGCAGTACTTC
CASSPSPGGRYEQYF
>TRBV7-9|TRBJ2-2|.|13|.
TGTGCCAGCAGCTTAGCCGGGGCCGGGGAGCTGTTTTTT
CASSLAGAGELFF
>TRBV7-2|TRBJ1-5|.|15|.
TGTGCCAGCAGCTTAGTGGAGGGTTGGCATCAGCCCCAGCATTTT
CASSLVEGWHQPQHF
>TRBV5-6|TRBJ2-7|few|12|.
TGTGCCAGCAGCTGGGGGGCCTACGAGCAGTACTTC
CASSWGAYEQYF
>TRBV5-5|TRBJ1-6|.|15|.
TGTGCCAGCAGCTTGGGGCCGACATCGGATTCACCCCTCCACTTT
CASSLGPTSDSPLHF
>TRBV12-3/TRBV12-4|TRBJ1-2|.|13|TRBD1
TGTGCCAGCAGTCGACAGGGGGCCTATGGCTACACCTTC
CASSRQGAYGYTF
>TRBV4-2|TRBJ2-2|.|18|TRBD2
TGTGCCAGCAGCCAAGATCTCGGTGGGGGGGCGAACACCGGGGAGCTGTTTTTT
CASSQDLGGGANTGELFF
>TRBV19|TRBJ2-5|.|17|TRBD2
TGTGCCAGTAGTATGCCTAGCGGGGGTCGTCCCCAAGAGACCCAGTACTTC
CASSMPSGGRPQETQYF
>TRBV3-1/TRBV3-2|TRBJ1-1|.|13|TRBD1
TGTGCCAGCAGCCCAACGACAGGGGGCGAGACCTTCTTT
CASSPTTGGETFF
>TRBV4-3|TRBJ2-1|once|18|.
TGCGCCAGCAGCCAAAGTGGCGGACAGCGTGACACCTACAATGAGCAGTTCTTC
CASSQSGGQRDTYNEQFF
>TRBV5-1|TRBJ2-3|.|14|TRBD1
TGCGCCAGCAGCTCCGGGACAGGGGAAGATACGCAGTATTTT
CASSSGTGEDTQYF
>TRBV15|TRBJ1-3|once|17|.
TGTGCCACCAGCAGGGCTCCCCCGCTGATCTCTGGAAACACCATATATTTT
CATSRAPPLISGNTIYF
>TRBV14|TRBJ1-2|.|13|.
TGTGCCAGCAGCCGCACAGGGAGGGATGGCTACACCTTC
CASSRTGRDGYTF
>TRBV5-1|TRBJ2-2|.|14|TRBD1
TGCGCCAGCAGCCCGGGGGACAGGACCGGGGAGCTGTTTTTT
CASSPGDRTGELFF
>TRBV7-3|TRBJ1-1|.|13|.
TGTGCCAGCAGCTTATCTTTGAACACTGAAGCTTTCTTT
CASSLSLNTEAFF
>TRBV27|TRBJ2-1|.|13|.
TGTGCCAGCAGTCCCGGCCCCTTGGAGTGGCAGTTCTTC
CASSPGPLEWQFF
>TRBV11-1|TRBJ2-3|.|12|.
TGTGCCAGCAGCGAGGGACTAGATACGCAGTATTTT
CASSEGLDTQYF
>TRBV27|TRBJ1-2|.|15|.
TGTGCCAGCAGTGCCACAGGGTTATTTAACTATGGCTACACCTTC
CASSATGLFNYGYTF
>TRBV4-1|TRBJ1-4|.|15|.
TGCGCCAGCAGCCCTAGGGGACTGTCACCTGAAAAACTGTTTTTT
CASSPRGLSPEKLFF
>TRBV18|TRBJ1-5|.|16|TRBD1
TGTGCCAGCTCACCACCCGGGACAGGGGGTGGTCAGCCCCAGCATTTT
CASSPPGTGGGQPQHF
>TRBV7-3|TRBJ2-6|.|17|.
TGTGCCAGCAGCGCCGGGTTCTCCTTAATCGGGGCCAACGTCCTGACTTTC
CASSAGFSLIGANVLTF
>TRBV6-6|TRBJ2-3|.|16|.
TGTGCCAGCAGTTACTCAACCCCCGCAAAGCAAGATACGCAGTATTTT
CASSYSTPAKQDTQYF
>TRBV6-4|TRBJ2-1|.|15|.
TGTGCCAGCAGTGCTGAGGAGAGCTCCTACAATGAGCAGTTCTTC
CASSAEESSYNEQFF
>TRBV19|TRBJ1-1|few|16|.
TGTGCCAGTAGCATGGGGTACAGTGGGCAGGGGCTTCGGGCTTTCTTT
CASSMGYSGQGLRAFF
>TRBV24-1|TRBJ2-3|once|15|.
TGTGCCACCAGTGATTCCGACAGGACTCGGGATACGCAGTATTTT
CATSDSDRTRDTQYF
>TRBV28|TRBJ2-7|.|12|TRBD1
TGTGCCAGCAGTTTAGCAGGGGGCGAGCAGTACTTC
CASSLAGGEQYF
>TRBV6-5|TRBJ1-3|.|16|.
TGTGCCAGCAGTTCGGGTTTTGCGGGTTCTGGAAACACCATATATTTT
CASSSGFAGSGNTIYF
>TRBV27|TRBJ2-7|.|14|.
TGTGCCAGCAGAACTACAGGGAAGGGCTACGAGCAGTACTTC
CASRTTGKGYEQYF
>TRBV19|TRBJ1-5|once|15|.
TGTGCCAGTACCCGGACTGGGTGGAGCAATCAGCCCCAGCATTTT
CASTRTGWSNQPQHF
>TRBV18|TRBJ1-2|few|13|.
TGTGCCAGCTCACCAGACAGCAACTATGGCTACACCTTC
CASSPDSNYGYTF
>TRBV5-4|TRBJ2-2|few|14|TRBD1
TGTGCCAGCAGCTGGGACAGGGCAAAACAGGAGCTGTTTTTT
CASSWDRAKQELFF
>TRBV5-1|TRBJ2-3|.|14|.
TGCGCCAGCAGCTTAGTTGCGGGGTCAGATACGCAGTATTTT
CASSLVAGSDTQYF
>TRBV12-5|TRBJ2-3|.|15|TRBD1
TGTGCTAGTGGACCGGACAGGGTAATTACAGATACGCAGTATTTT
CASGPDRVITDTQYF
>TRBV27|TRBJ2-6|.|17|.
TGTGCCAGCAGTTCAAGACAGTATTACTCTGGGGCCAACGTCCTGACTTTC
CASSSRQYYSGANVLTF
>TRBV27|TRBJ2-1|once|16|TRBD2
TGTGCCAGCTCCCTTAGCGGGGCAAGCTCCTACAATGAGCAGTTCTTC
CASSLSGASSYNEQFF
>TRBV6-4|TRBJ1-6|.|15|.
TGTGCCAGCAGAGACACTTACTCCTATAATTCACCCCTCCACTTT
CASRDTYSYNSPLHF
>TRBV4-1|TRBJ1-1|.|13|.
TGCGCCAGCAGCCAAGGAGTCGGGAGGGAAGCTTTCTTT
CASSQGVGREAFF
>TRBV10-2|TRBJ2-1|.|15|TRBD1
TGCGCCAGCAGTGAGCCGGACAGGGGGTACAATGAGCAGTTCTTC
CASSEPDRGYNEQFF